Sequencing of this TCR beta chain was carried out in a study of OX40 agonist ivuxolimab in advanced cancers. Whole-study results and caveats: CD4+ T cells averaged fewer expanded clones than CD8+ T cells.

In this sample, this clone turned up many times. Its antigen is not known. The CDR3 is 14 amino acids. Looked up from germline, CDR1 is SGHTA and CDR2 is FQGNSA. V shed 5 bases and J shed 5 bases, with 15 bases lying between them. Profiled with immunoSEQ multiplex PCR; TCRdb holds only in-frame clones, not every one. The repertoire holds about 86,000 clones, under 95% seen once, with roughly 8.9% in the top ten. The chain carries TRBV7-2 and TRBJ1-2; D uncertain. This receptor was identified in an adult with an advanced solid tumor such as melanoma, head and neck, liver or kidney cancer. Specimen: CD4+ or CD8+ T cells sorted from blood, collected in a trial of the OX40 agonist ivuxolimab. CDR3 protein: CASSIVRGQYGYTF. CDR3 sequence (DNA): TGTGCCAGCAGCATCGTGAGAGGCCAATATGGCTACACCTTC.